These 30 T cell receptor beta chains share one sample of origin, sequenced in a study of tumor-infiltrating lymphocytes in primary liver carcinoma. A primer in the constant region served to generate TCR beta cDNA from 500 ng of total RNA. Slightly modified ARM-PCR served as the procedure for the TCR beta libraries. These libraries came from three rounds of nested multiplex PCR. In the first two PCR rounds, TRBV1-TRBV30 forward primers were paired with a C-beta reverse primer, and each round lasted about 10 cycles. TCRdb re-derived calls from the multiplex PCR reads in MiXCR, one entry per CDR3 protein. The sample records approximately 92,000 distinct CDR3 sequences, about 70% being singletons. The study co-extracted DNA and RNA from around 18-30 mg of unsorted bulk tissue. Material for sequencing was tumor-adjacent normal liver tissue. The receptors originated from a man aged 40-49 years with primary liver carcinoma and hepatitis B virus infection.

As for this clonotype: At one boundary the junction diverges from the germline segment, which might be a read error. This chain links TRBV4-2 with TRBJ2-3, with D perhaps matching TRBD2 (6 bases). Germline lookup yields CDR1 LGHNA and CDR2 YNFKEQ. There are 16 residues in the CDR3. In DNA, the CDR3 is TGTGCCAGCAGCCGTCAGGAGGCGGGAAGGTTAGATACGCAGTACTTT. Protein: CASSRQEAGRLDTQYF.

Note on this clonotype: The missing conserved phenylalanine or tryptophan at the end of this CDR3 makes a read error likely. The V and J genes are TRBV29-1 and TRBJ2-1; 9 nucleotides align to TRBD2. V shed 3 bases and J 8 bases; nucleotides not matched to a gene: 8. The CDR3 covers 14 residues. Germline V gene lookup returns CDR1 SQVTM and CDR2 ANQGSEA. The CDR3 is CSVDGSSGIDEQFS. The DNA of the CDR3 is TGCAGCGTTGATGGGTCTAGCGGGATCGATGAGCAGTTCTCC.

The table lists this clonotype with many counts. CDR3 in DNA: TGTGCCAGCAGCGTGGACCGGGACAGGGGGCTTAACGGGGAGCTGTTTTTT. This encodes CASSVDRDRGLNGELFF. This chain uses TRBV9 with TRBJ2-2; 12 bases are shared with TRBD1. The length of the CDR3 is 17 residues. The V and J ends lost 2 bases and 7 bases, in that order; junction bases with no gene match: 9. CDR1 SGDLS and CDR2 YYNGEE come from the germline V gene.

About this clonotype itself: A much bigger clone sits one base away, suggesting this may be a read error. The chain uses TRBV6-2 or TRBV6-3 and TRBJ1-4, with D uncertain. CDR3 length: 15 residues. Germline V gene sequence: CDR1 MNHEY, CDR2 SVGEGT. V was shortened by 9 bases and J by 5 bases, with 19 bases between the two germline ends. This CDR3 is CARSNPRGINEKLFF. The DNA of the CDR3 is TGTGCCAGAAGTAACCCAAGAGGAATAAATGAAAAACTGTTTTTT.

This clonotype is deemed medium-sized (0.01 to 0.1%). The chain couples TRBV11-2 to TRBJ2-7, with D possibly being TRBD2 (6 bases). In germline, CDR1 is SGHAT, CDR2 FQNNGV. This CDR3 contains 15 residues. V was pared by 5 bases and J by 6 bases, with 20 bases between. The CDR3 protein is CASSTIGGKMGEQYF. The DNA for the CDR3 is TGTGCCAGCAGCACGATCGGCGGGAAGATGGGCGAGCAGTACTTC.

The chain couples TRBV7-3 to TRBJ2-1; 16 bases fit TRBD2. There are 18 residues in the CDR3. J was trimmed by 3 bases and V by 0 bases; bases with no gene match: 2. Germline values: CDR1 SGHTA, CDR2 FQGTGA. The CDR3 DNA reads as TGTGCCAGCAGCTTAACGGGACTAGCGGGAGGGCACTACAATGAGCAGTTCTTC. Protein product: CASSLTGLAGGHYNEQFF.

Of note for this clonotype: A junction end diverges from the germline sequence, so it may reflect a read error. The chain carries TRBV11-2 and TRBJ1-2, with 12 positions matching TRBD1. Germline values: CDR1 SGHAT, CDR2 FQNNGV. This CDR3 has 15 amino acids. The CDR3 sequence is CVSSWDRGPPGGYTF. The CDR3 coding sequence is TGTGTCAGCAGCTGGGACAGGGGGCCGCCCGGAGGCTACACCTTC.

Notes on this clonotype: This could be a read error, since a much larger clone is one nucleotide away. CDR3 amino acids: CAISEGSQNTEALF. Written as DNA, the CDR3 is TGTGCCATCAGTGAGGGCAGCCAGAACACTGAAGCTCTCTTT. The chain has TRBV10-3 and TRBJ1-1; D is uncertain. The germline V gene encodes CDR1 ENHRY and CDR2 SYGVKD. The CDR3 runs to 14 residues.

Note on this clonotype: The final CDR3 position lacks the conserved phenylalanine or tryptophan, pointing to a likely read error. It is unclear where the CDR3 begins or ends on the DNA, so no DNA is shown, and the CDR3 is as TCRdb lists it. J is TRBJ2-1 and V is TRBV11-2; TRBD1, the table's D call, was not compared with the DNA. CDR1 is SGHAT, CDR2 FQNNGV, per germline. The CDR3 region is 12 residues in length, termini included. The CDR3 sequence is CASSLDRQWDFL.

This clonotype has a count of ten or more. CDR3 DNA sequence: TGCGCCAGCAGCGAGGGGACTGAAGCTTTCTTT. Amino acids: CASSEGTEAFF. This chain uses TRBV10-2 with TRBJ1-1, with D perhaps TRBD1 (5 bases). The CDR3 covers 11 residues. Trimming shortened V by 6 bases and J by 5 bases, and 7 bases separated the two germline ends. Germline CDR1 is WSHSY and CDR2 is SAAADI.

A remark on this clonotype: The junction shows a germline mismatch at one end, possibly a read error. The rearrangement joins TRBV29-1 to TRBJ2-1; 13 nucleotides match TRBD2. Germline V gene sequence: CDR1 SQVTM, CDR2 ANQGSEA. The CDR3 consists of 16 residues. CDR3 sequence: CSVPTSGRVDWNEQSF. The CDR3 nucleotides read TGCAGCGTCCCCACTAGCGGGAGGGTCGATTGGAATGAGCAGTCCTTC.

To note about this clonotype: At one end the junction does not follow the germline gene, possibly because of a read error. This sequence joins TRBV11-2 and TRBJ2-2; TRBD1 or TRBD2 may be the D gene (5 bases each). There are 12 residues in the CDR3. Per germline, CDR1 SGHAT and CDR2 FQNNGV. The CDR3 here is CVSSLVLGELFF. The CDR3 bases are TGTGTCAGCAGCTTAGTGCTAGGGGAGTTGTTTTTT.

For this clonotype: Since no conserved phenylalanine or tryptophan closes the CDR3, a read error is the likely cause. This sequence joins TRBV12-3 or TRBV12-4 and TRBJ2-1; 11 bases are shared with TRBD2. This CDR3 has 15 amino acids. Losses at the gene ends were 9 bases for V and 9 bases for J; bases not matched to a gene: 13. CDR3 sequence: CASSQSSGRGAEQFS. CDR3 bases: TGTGCCAGTAGTCAAAGTAGCGGGAGGGGCGCTGAGCAGTTCTCC.

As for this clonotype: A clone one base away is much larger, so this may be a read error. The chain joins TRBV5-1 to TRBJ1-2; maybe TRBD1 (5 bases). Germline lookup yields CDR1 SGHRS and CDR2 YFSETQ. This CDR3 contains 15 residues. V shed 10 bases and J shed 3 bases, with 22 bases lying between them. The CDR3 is CAGNGGRAEDYGYTF. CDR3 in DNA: TGCGCCGGCAATGGTGGCAGGGCAGAAGACTATGGCTACACCTTC.

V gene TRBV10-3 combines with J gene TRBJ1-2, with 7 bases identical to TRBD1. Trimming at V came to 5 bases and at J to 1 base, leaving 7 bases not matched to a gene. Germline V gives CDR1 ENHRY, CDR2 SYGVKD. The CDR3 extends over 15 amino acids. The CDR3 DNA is TGTGCCATCAGTACTGGGACAGTCCTTAACTATGGCTACACCTTC. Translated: CAISTGTVLNYGYTF.

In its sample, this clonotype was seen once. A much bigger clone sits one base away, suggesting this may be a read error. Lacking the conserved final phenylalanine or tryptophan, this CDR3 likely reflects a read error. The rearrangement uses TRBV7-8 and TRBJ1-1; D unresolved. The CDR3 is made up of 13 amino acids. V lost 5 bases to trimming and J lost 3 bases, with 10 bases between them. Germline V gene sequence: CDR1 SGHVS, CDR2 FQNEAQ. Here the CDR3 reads CASSPAVHTEAFS. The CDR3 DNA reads TGTGCCAGCAGCCCCGCTGTCCACACTGAAGCTTTCTCT.

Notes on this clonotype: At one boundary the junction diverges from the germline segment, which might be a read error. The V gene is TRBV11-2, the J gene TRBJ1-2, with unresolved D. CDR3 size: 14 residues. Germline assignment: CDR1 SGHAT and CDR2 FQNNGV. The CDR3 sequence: CVSCFVVNNYGYTF. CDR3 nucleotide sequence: TGTGTCAGCTGCTTTGTAGTCAATAACTATGGCTACACCTTC.

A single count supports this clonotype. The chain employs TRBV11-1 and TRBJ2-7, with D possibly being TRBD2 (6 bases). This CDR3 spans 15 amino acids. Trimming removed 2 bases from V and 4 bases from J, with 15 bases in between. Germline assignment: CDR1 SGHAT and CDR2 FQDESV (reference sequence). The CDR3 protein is CASSLTESGEYEQYF. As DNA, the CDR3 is TGTGCCAGCAGCTTAACGGAATCGGGAGAATACGAGCAGTACTTC.

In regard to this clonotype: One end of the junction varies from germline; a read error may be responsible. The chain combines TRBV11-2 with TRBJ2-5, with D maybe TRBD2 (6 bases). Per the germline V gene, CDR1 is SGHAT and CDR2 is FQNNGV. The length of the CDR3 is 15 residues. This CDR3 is CASSPSIGAGGTQNF. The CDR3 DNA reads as TGTGCCAGCAGCCCGTCCATAGGGGCTGGGGGGACCCAGAACTTC.

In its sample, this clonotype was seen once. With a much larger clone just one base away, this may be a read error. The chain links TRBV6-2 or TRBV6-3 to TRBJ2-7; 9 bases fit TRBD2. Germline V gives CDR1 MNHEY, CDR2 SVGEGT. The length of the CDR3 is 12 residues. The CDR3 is CASRTSGYDQYF. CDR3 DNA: TGTGCCAGCAGGACTAGCGGATACGATCAGTACTTC.

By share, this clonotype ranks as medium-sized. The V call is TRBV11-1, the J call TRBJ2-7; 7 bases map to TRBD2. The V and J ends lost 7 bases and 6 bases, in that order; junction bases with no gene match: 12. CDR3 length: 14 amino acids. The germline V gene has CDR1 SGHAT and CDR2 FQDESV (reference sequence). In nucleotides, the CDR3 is TGTGCCAGCATCCTTAGCGCGGGAGTAGGCGAGCAGTACTTC. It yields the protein CASILSAGVGEQYF.

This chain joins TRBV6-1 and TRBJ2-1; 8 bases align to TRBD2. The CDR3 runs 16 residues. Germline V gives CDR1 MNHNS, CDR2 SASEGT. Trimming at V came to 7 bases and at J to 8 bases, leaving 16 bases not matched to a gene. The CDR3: CASIALPTGGGDEQFF. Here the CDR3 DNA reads TGTGCCAGCATTGCCCTCCCCACCGGGGGGGGCGATGAGCAGTTCTTC.

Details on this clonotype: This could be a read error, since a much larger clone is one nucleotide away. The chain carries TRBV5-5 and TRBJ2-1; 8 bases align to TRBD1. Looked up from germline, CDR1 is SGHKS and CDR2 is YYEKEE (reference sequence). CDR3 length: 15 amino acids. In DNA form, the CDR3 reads TGTGCCAGCAGCACACAGGGGGGCTCCTACAGTGAGCAGTTCTTC. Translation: CASSTQGGSYSEQFF.

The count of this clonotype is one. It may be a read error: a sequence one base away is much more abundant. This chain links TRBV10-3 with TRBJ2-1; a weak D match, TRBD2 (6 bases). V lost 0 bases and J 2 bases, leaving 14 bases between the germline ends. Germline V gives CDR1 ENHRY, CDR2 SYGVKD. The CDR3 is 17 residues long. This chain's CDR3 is CAISESEDGSTYNEQFF. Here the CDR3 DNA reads TGTGCCATCAGTGAGTCTGAGGACGGGAGCACCTACAATGAGCAGTTCTTC.

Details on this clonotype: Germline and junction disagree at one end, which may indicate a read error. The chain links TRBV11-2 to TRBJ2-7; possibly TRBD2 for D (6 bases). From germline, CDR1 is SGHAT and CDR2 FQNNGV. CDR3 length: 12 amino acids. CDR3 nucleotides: TGTGCCAGCAGCCCCGAGGGAGGCGAGCAATACTTC. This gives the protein CASSPEGGEQYF.

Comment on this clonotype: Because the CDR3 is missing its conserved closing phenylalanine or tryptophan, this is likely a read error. CDR3 sequence (DNA): TGTGCCAGCAGTCAATCGACAGGGGGCACAGATACGCAGTATATG. Amino acids: CASSQSTGGTDTQYM. The V call is TRBV6-1, the J call TRBJ2-3; 8 nucleotides line up with TRBD1. The CDR3 spans 15 residues. Germline lookup yields CDR1 MNHNS and CDR2 SASEGT. The ends lost 5 bases at V and 1 base at J; junction bases unmatched: 5.

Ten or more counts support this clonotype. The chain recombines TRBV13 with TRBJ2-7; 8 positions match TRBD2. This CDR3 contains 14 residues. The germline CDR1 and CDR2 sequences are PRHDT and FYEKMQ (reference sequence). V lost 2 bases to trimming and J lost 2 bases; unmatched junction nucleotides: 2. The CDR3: CASSLSGSTYEQYF. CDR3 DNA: TGTGCCAGCAGCTTAAGCGGGAGCACCTACGAGCAGTACTTC. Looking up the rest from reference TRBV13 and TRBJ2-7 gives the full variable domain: AAGVIQSPRHLIKEKRETATLKCYPIPRHDTVYWYQQGPGQDPQFLISFYEKMQSDKGSIPDRFSAQQFSDYHSELNMSSLELGDSALYFCASSLSGSTYEQYFGPGTRLTVT.

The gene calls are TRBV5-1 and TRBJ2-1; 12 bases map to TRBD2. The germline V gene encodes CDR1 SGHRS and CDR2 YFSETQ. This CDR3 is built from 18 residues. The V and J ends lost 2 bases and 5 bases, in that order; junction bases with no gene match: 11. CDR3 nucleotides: TGCGCCAGCAGCTTCAGGACTAGCGGGATTCGAACAAACAATGAGCAGTTCTTC. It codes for CASSFRTSGIRTNNEQFF.

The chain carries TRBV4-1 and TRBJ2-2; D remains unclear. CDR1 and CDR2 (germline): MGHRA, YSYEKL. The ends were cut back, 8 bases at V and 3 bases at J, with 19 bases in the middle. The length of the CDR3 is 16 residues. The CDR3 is CASYQDRGPHTGELFF. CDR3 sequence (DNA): TGCGCCAGCTACCAAGATCGAGGACCACACACCGGGGAGCTGTTTTTT.

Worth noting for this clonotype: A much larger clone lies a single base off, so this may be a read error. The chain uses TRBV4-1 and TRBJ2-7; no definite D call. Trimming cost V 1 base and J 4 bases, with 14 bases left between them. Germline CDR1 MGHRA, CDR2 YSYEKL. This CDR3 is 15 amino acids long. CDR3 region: CASSQAARIEYEQYF. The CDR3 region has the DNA TGCGCCAGCAGCCAAGCCGCCAGGATAGAGTACGAGCAGTACTTC.